The rows below give T cell receptor beta chains drawn from one sample of a study of blood T cell repertoires in COVID-19. Assay: immunoSEQ multiplex PCR; the TCRdb copy retains only in-frame clones and omits some. The repertoire holds 65,000 to 95,000 clones, with around 81% as singletons. The sequenced material came from peripheral blood. The origin of the receptors is a man aged 80 or over with active or convalescent COVID-19. Both conserved end residues are part of each CDR3. Fields, in order: V gene, clone size, J gene, D gene, CDR3 DNA, CDR3 protein. D genes are given only for firm matches. Clone size appears in some rows only: once, few, many, or a class for an expanded clone.

>TRBV5-4|.|TRBJ1-1|.
TGTGCCAGCAGCTTGGTGCTGGGGGCGAACACTGAAGCTTTCTTT
CASSLVLGANTEAFF
>TRBV18|once|TRBJ1-3|.
TGTGCCAGCTCACCACCTACAGAATTCTCTGGAAACACCATATATTTT
CASSPPTEFSGNTIYF
>TRBV18|once|TRBJ1-2|.
TGTGCCAGCTCACCCAGACAGTACAGTGGCTACACCTTC
CASSPRQYSGYTF
>TRBV19|.|TRBJ1-6|.
TGTGCCAGTAGTACCTCCAGGGGTTCACCCCTCCACTTT
CASSTSRGSPLHF
>TRBV7-9|.|TRBJ1-2|.
TGTGCCAGCAGCTTTGACATCGCGGGCTACACCTTC
CASSFDIAGYTF
>TRBV15|.|TRBJ2-3|.
TGTGCCACCAGCACCTACCGCCCAGATACGCAGTATTTT
CATSTYRPDTQYF
>TRBV3-1/TRBV3-2|.|TRBJ2-1|TRBD2
TGTGCCAGCAGCCACGGGACTAGCGGGGGAGACAGGAATGAGCAGTTCTTC
CASSHGTSGGDRNEQFF
>TRBV12-3/TRBV12-4|few|TRBJ1-3|.
TGTGCCAGCATGAGCTCTGGAAACACCATATATTTT
CASMSSGNTIYF
>TRBV11-3|.|TRBJ2-3|TRBD2
TGTGCCAGCAGCGCCAGCGGGACTTACACAGATACGCAGTATTTT
CASSASGTYTDTQYF
>TRBV27|.|TRBJ1-4|.
TGTGCCAGCAGTCCCACGGGTTGGGGGACATGGGATAAAAAACTGTTTTTT
CASSPTGWGTWDKKLFF
>TRBV11-2|.|TRBJ1-4|.
TGTGCCAGCAGCCCCCCTGGGGCCGGGGAAAAACTGTTTTTT
CASSPPGAGEKLFF
>TRBV18|.|TRBJ1-1|.
TGTGCCAGCTCACTAAACTCCGAAATTGGCACTGAAGCTTTCTTT
CASSLNSEIGTEAFF
>TRBV14|.|TRBJ1-4|.
TGTGCCAGCAGCCAAGACGGGGTTAGAGAAAAACTGTTTTTT
CASSQDGVREKLFF
>TRBV4-1|.|TRBJ1-4|.
TGCGCCAGCAGCCCTACAGGGTCAACTAATGAAAAACTGTTTTTT
CASSPTGSTNEKLFF
>TRBV4-1|.|TRBJ2-3|.
TGCGCCAGCAGCCAAGATAGGGGAAGCAGCACAGATACGCAGTATTTT
CASSQDRGSSTDTQYF
>TRBV11-3|.|TRBJ2-2|TRBD1
TGTGCCAGCAGCCAGAGACAGGGGCCCACCGGGGAGCTGTTTTTT
CASSQRQGPTGELFF
>TRBV12-5|few|TRBJ2-5|TRBD1
TGTGCTAGTGGTTTGCCTCCAGGACAGGGCCTCCAAGAGACCCAGTACTTC
CASGLPPGQGLQETQYF
>TRBV2|.|TRBJ1-2|.
TGTGCCAGCAGTGGGTACAGGCCGCCCTATGGCTACACCTTC
CASSGYRPPYGYTF
>TRBV21-1|.|TRBJ1-5|.
TGTGCCAGCAGCAAAGTGGGGGACACAAATCAGCCCCAGCATTTT
CASSKVGDTNQPQHF
>TRBV2|.|TRBJ2-4|.
TGTGCCAGCAGTCTCACAGATGGAAACATTCAGTACTTC
CASSLTDGNIQYF
>TRBV18|.|TRBJ2-5|TRBD2
TGTGCCAGCTCACCACGGAATAGCGGGGGAGGTAAAGAGACCCAGTACTTC
CASSPRNSGGGKETQYF
>TRBV21-1|few|TRBJ1-1|.
TGTGCCAGCGAGGACAGGACAAGGGGCACTGAAGCTTTCTTT
CASEDRTRGTEAFF
>TRBV6-4|once|TRBJ2-2|TRBD2
TGTGCCAGCAGTGAGACCGGGACTAGCACCGGGGAGCTGTTTTTT
CASSETGTSTGELFF
>TRBV28|.|TRBJ2-1|.
TGTGCCAGCAGTTTGGGGATATGGCGGGGGGACAGTGAGCAGTTCTTC
CASSLGIWRGDSEQFF
>TRBV30|few|TRBJ1-4|TRBD1
TGTGCCTGGAGCGGGGGACAGGGGAGAGAAAAACTGTTTTTT
CAWSGGQGREKLFF
>TRBV18|.|TRBJ2-1|TRBD1
TGTGCCAGCTCACCACGGGGGACAGGGGACAATGAGCAGTTCTTC
CASSPRGTGDNEQFF
>TRBV3-1/TRBV3-2|few|TRBJ1-1|TRBD1
TGTGCCAGCAGCCAGGGGACAGGGGCTTTCTTT
CASSQGTGAFF
>TRBV7-9|few|TRBJ2-1|.
TGTGCCAGCAGCTTAGCACAGCACAATGAGCAGTTCTTC
CASSLAQHNEQFF
>TRBV27|.|TRBJ1-5|.
TGTGCCAGCAGCGCCAGCAGGAATCAGCCCCAGCATTTT
CASSASRNQPQHF
>TRBV7-3|few|TRBJ1-1|.
TGTGCCAGCAGCCTTCAGTCGAACACTGAAGCTTTCTTT
CASSLQSNTEAFF
>TRBV11-2|once|TRBJ2-6|TRBD1
TGTGCCAGCAGCAACCGGGACAGGGTGTCCGGGGCCAACGTCCTGACTTTC
CASSNRDRVSGANVLTF
>TRBV21-1|.|TRBJ2-5|.
TGTGCCAGCAGCAAAGCGTCGGGGGGAGGAGAGACCCAGTACTTC
CASSKASGGGETQYF
>TRBV7-2|few|TRBJ2-2|TRBD1
TGTGCCAGCAGCCCCGGGACAGGGCGGAGCGGGGAGCTGTTTTTT
CASSPGTGRSGELFF
>TRBV7-9|.|TRBJ1-1|TRBD1
TGTGCCAGCAGCTTAGGGGGACAGGGTTTTGAAGCTTTCTTT
CASSLGGQGFEAFF
>TRBV7-3|once|TRBJ2-1|.
TGTGCCAGCAGCTTAGGCGGGGGCGGTACCTACAATGAGCAGTTCTTC
CASSLGGGGTYNEQFF
>TRBV7-9|.|TRBJ2-1|.
TGTGCCAGCAGCTCGCTTGAGGGCGGGTACAATGAGCAGTTCTTC
CASSSLEGGYNEQFF
>TRBV2|few|TRBJ1-2|.
TGTGCCAGCAGCAGGGAGGGAGTTGACTATGGCTACACCTTC
CASSREGVDYGYTF
>TRBV5-1|few|TRBJ2-1|TRBD2
TGCGCCAGCAGCGCCGGGACTAGCGGGGGATACTCCTACAATGAGCAGTTCTTC
CASSAGTSGGYSYNEQFF
>TRBV18|.|TRBJ1-2|.
TGTGCCAGCTCACCACGGGATAGTGGACTGTCCAGCGTAATCGGCTACACCTTC
CASSPRDSGLSSVIGYTF
>TRBV7-9|.|TRBJ1-6|.
TGTGCCAGCAGCTTAGGGCGGGGGGACGCAAATTCACCCCTCCACTTT
CASSLGRGDANSPLHF
>TRBV11-2|.|TRBJ1-4|TRBD1
TGTGCCAGCAGCCAAAGGACAGGGTCTGAAAAACTGTTTTTT
CASSQRTGSEKLFF